This T cell receptor (beta chain) was profiled in a study of blood T cell repertoires in COVID-19. Per the germline V gene, CDR1 is MNHEY and CDR2 is SMNVEV (reference sequence). The CDR3 covers 15 residues. Trimming cost V 6 bases and J 2 bases, with 17 bases left between them. Sequenced by immunoSEQ multiplex PCR; TCRdb stores in-frame clones only, minus some. Found here are around 380,000 clones, over 75% of them singletons; the top ten hold 1% to 1.5%. The rearrangement links TRBV27 to TRBJ2-7; D is perhaps TRBD1 (6 bases). The material sequenced was PBMCs or T cells enriched from blood (not recorded which). The clonotype was recovered from a man younger than 45 who had recovered from COVID-19. CDR3 nucleotides: TGTGCCAGCAGAGGGGGTGACCCTGGCACCTACGAGCAGTACTTC. Encoded protein: CASRGGDPGTYEQYF.